Presented here are 21 T cell receptor beta chains from one specimen sequenced in a study of T cells after yellow fever vaccination. MiXCR was run by TCRdb on the 5' RACE reads, yielding one entry per CDR3 protein. The table shows about 360,000 distinct CDR3 sequences, with approximately 6% occurring only once. The sequences come from PBMCs, collected 5 days after the yellow fever booster vaccination. The source of these receptors is a man aged 25 to 45 who received the YFV17D yellow fever vaccine.

V and J are TRBV20-1 and TRBJ2-7; 9 bases map to TRBD1. Germline loops: CDR1 DFQATT, CDR2 SNEGSKA (reference sequence). V was clipped by 5 bases and J by 7 bases; unmatched bases: 9. CDR3 size: 13 residues. DNA for the CDR3: TGCAGTGCTTCCCGGGACAGGGTTACGGAGCAGTACTTC. This gives the protein CSASRDRVTEQYF.

This clonotype was seen a few times. V is TRBV6-2 or TRBV6-3 and J is TRBJ2-7; 9 nucleotides align to TRBD1. CDR3 size: 14 residues. The germline gives CDR1 MNHEY, CDR2 SVGEGT. The ends lost 5 bases at V and 3 bases at J; junction bases unmatched: 5. CDR3 amino acids: CASSNPGQGYEQYF. CDR3 DNA sequence: TGTGCCAGCAGTAACCCGGGACAGGGCTACGAGCAGTACTTC.

This clonotype was detected only a few times. The rearrangement links TRBV7-9 to TRBJ2-5; D may be TRBD1 (6 bases). Trimming removed 9 bases from V and 1 base from J, with 12 bases in between. The CDR3 is 13 residues long. Germline V gene sequence: CDR1 SEHNR, CDR2 FQNEAQ (reference sequence). The CDR3 here is CASRGLAQETQYF. CDR3 in DNA: TGTGCCAGTAGGGGGTTGGCCCAAGAGACCCAGTACTTC.

The V gene is TRBV7-9, the J gene TRBJ2-3; TRBD2 agrees at 9 bases. Germline V gives CDR1 SEHNR, CDR2 FQNEAQ (reference sequence). V trimming: 2 bases; J trimming: 6 bases; junction bases outside the gene matches: 9. The CDR3 loop spans 16 amino acids. CDR3 coding DNA: TGTGCCAGCAGCTTAAGCGGTGCGGGAGGGCGGGATACGCAGTATTTT. Translated, it gives CASSLSGAGGRDTQYF.

This clonotype turned up a few times. This chain joins TRBV18 and TRBJ2-5, with TRBD1 identical over 7 bases. The V gene end was trimmed by 2 bases and the J gene end by 2 bases; junction bases not matched to a gene: 11. Germline V gives CDR1 KGHSH, CDR2 LQKENI. The CDR3 runs to 17 residues. The CDR3 DNA reads TGTGCCAGCTCACCATTAGGCGCAGGGACAGTTCAAGAGACCCAGTACTTC. This encodes CASSPLGAGTVQETQYF.

This clonotype was seen many times. The gene calls are TRBV6-2 or TRBV6-3 and TRBJ2-1, with 10 bases lining up with TRBD2. The junction had 16 bases not matched to a gene; V was cut back by 2 bases and J by 9 bases. The germline V gene has CDR1 MNHEY and CDR2 SVGEGT. The CDR3 has 18 amino acids. The CDR3 DNA reads TGTGCCAGCAGTTACGGGACTAGCGCGTCTCATATTCGTGGTGAGCAGTTCTTC. This gives the protein CASSYGTSASHIRGEQFF.

This chain links TRBV20-1 with TRBJ2-7, with D perhaps TRBD1 (5 bases). This CDR3 contains 15 residues. CDR1 is DFQATT, CDR2 SNEGSKA, per germline (reference sequence). With 0 bases removed from V and 6 bases from J, the gap between germline ends came to 18 bases. This chain's CDR3 is CSAREGASPRPEQYF. The CDR3, as DNA: TGCAGTGCTAGAGAAGGGGCATCTCCCCGGCCCGAGCAGTACTTC.

This clonotype was picked up one time. The rearrangement links TRBV5-3 to TRBJ2-1; no firm D call. TRBV5-3 is recorded as an ORF, its role being uncertain. The CDR3 sequence is 16 residues long. The ends were cut back, 8 bases at V and 0 bases at J, with 18 bases in the middle. The CDR3 loop reads CARSPGQESSYNEQFF. As DNA, the CDR3 is TGTGCCAGGAGCCCTGGGCAGGAGAGCTCCTACAATGAGCAGTTCTTC.

This clonotype has just a few counts. The chain recombines TRBV20-1 with TRBJ2-2; 7 bases line up with TRBD1. CDR3 length: 15 residues. The V gene's germline CDR1 is DFQATT and CDR2 SNEGSKA (reference sequence). V lost 3 bases, J lost 4 bases, and 8 bases stayed unmatched. The CDR3 bases are TGCAGTGCTAGGGACGGACAGGACGGCACCGGGGAGCTGTTTTTT. This gives the protein CSARDGQDGTGELFF.

The V gene is TRBV5-5, the J gene TRBJ2-7; 11 bases match TRBD1. V was clipped by 6 bases and J by 3 bases; unmatched bases: 5. This CDR3 is built from 14 residues. Per germline, CDR1 SGHKS and CDR2 YYEKEE (reference sequence). CDR3 sequence reads: CASIRGQGDYEQYF. The CDR3 coding sequence is TGTGCCAGCATCCGGGGACAGGGGGACTACGAGCAGTACTTC.

The genes are TRBV10-3 and TRBJ1-2; TRBD1 matches 9 bases. Germline CDR1 reads ENHRY; CDR2 reads SYGVKD. The ends lost 8 bases at V and 6 bases at J; junction bases unmatched: 10. CDR3 length: 14 amino acids. The CDR3 nucleotides read TGTGCCATCCTAGGGACAGGGCAGGGCAATGGCTACACCTTC. Protein sequence: CAILGTGQGNGYTF.

This clonotype was recorded a few times. The chain combines TRBV11-3 with TRBJ2-3; D might be TRBD1 (6 bases). With 3 bases removed from V and 1 base from J, the gap between germline ends came to 14 bases. The germline V gene has CDR1 SGHNT and CDR2 YENEEA. The CDR3 sequence is 16 residues long. The CDR3 is CASSFQGQVGTDTQYF. For the CDR3, the DNA is TGTGCCAGCAGCTTTCAGGGGCAGGTTGGCACAGATACGCAGTATTTT.

This clonotype was found a few times. The chain recombines TRBV5-1 with TRBJ2-7; 16 nucleotides align to TRBD2. Germline V CDR1 and CDR2: SGHRS, YFSETQ. V shed 2 bases and J 7 bases; nucleotides not matched to a gene: 9. This CDR3 is built from 17 residues. CDR3 nucleotide sequence: TGCGCCAGCAGCTTATCCGGGACTAGCGGGAGGGCCCGGGAGCAGTACTTC. Residues: CASSLSGTSGRAREQYF.

This clonotype was counted between two and nine times. The CDR3 bases are TGCAGTGCTGGAGCCGGGACAGGGGGGCGCGAGCAGTACTTC. It specifies CSAGAGTGGREQYF. This rearrangement joins TRBV20-1 to TRBJ2-7, with 11 bases that match TRBD1. V dropped 5 bases and J dropped 6; count of bases not matched to a gene: 9. The length of the CDR3 is 14 residues. Germline assignment: CDR1 DFQATT and CDR2 SNEGSKA (reference sequence).

This clonotype showed up many times. The chain carries TRBV7-2 and TRBJ2-7; 8 bases fit TRBD1. This CDR3 is built from 14 residues. Germline V gives CDR1 SGHTA, CDR2 FQGNSA. Unmatched junction bases numbered 6, after V lost 3 bases and J lost 5 bases. CDR3 sequence reads: CASSFTGGFNEQYF. The CDR3 DNA reads TGTGCCAGCAGCTTTACAGGGGGGTTCAACGAGCAGTACTTC.

This clonotype came up many times. This chain's CDR3 is CAWRRQGPGDTQYF. In nucleotides, the CDR3 is TGTGCCTGGAGAAGACAGGGGCCCGGGGATACGCAGTATTTT. V and J are TRBV30 and TRBJ2-3; TRBD1 matches at 8 bases. V dropped 3 bases and J dropped 6; count of bases not matched to a gene: 8. Germline CDR1 reads GTSNPN; CDR2 reads SVGIG (reference sequence). The CDR3 is made up of 14 amino acids.

This clonotype was seen a handful of times. The genes are TRBV20-1 and TRBJ2-7; no definite D call. The CDR3 runs 12 residues. Trimming removed 3 bases from V and 6 bases from J, with 12 bases in between. Germline CDR1 DFQATT, CDR2 SNEGSKA (reference sequence). The CDR3 region is CSASFPFGEQYF. The CDR3 DNA reads as TGCAGTGCTAGTTTTCCCTTCGGCGAGCAGTACTTC.

There are many counts of this clonotype. CDR3 residues: CASSPGGIAEQYF. DNA of the CDR3: TGTGCCAGCAGCCCCGGGGGGATAGCAGAGCAGTACTTC. The chain couples TRBV7-2 to TRBJ2-7, with 7 bases lining up with TRBD2. This CDR3 spans 13 amino acids. Germline V lookup: CDR1 SGHTA, CDR2 FQGNSA. V shed 5 bases, J shed 7 bases, and the junction held 8 bases outside the gene matches. Filled out from reference TRBV7-2 and TRBJ2-7, the complete variable domain reads GAGVSQSPSNKVTEKGKDVELRCDPISGHTALYWYRQSLGQGLEFLIYFQGNSAPDKSGLPSDRFSAERTGGSVSTLTIQRTQQEDSAVYLCASSPGGIAEQYFGPGTRLTVT.

The sample holds a few counts of this clonotype. This rearrangement joins TRBV20-1 to TRBJ1-3; TRBD1 aligns across 7 bases. The length of the CDR3 is 15 residues. V shed 2 bases and J 0 bases; nucleotides not matched to a gene: 4. Germline CDR1 and CDR2: DFQATT and SNEGSKA (reference sequence). The CDR3 loop is CSARTAGGSGNTIYF. The CDR3 nucleotides read TGCAGTGCTAGAACAGCAGGGGGCTCTGGAAACACCATATATTTT.

This clonotype was observed a handful of times. The chain couples TRBV20-1 to TRBJ2-7; 7 positions match TRBD2. Germline lookup yields CDR1 DFQATT and CDR2 SNEGSKA (reference sequence). The ends lost 4 bases at V and 3 bases at J; junction bases unmatched: 12. This CDR3 spans 15 amino acids. CDR3 nucleotide sequence: TGCAGTGCTAATATCGGTGGGGCGGGAGTCTACGAGCAGTACTTC. It encodes CSANIGGAGVYEQYF.

This clonotype was found many times. V gene TRBV7-2 combines with J gene TRBJ2-2; D remains ambiguous. Germline V gene lookup returns CDR1 SGHTA and CDR2 FQGNSA. This CDR3 has 13 residues. Trimming pared 3 bases from V and 5 bases from J, leaving 7 bases between. DNA of the CDR3: TGTGCCAGCAGCTTCTCCCGGACCGGGGAGCTGTTTTTT. Translated: CASSFSRTGELFF.